This T cell receptor (beta chain) originates from a study of cytotoxic CD8 clonotypes in ibrutinib-treated CLL. General study findings and limits: Before falling back toward baseline at progression, clonality had risen at the time of ibrutinib response.

The CDR3 totals 14 residues. Per the germline V gene, CDR1 is MNHEY and CDR2 is SVGAGI. Trimming stripped 5 bases from V and 5 bases from J, with 15 bases between. Only in-frame clones appear in the TCRdb table, and some are missing; sequencing was by immunoSEQ multiplex PCR. The data show about 21,000 clones, with 74% seen just once and approximately 24% held by the top ten. Notes on this clone: What it binds is unknown.

The sequence derives from a human donor with chronic lymphocytic leukemia. Sequences were derived from PBMCs, sampled before ibrutinib treatment. This chain connects TRBV6-5 to TRBJ1-2, with D hard to call. The DNA of the CDR3 is TGTGCCAGCAGTCCCCTCCGGGGAATTTATGGCTACACCTTC. Translating it yields CASSPLRGIYGYTF.